The clone carrying this T cell receptor (beta chain) has only one observation. Antigen: not known. The junction departs from the called germline gene at one end, perhaps through a read error. This entry belongs to a study of prognosis after radiotherapy for stage I lung cancer. For the study at large: Radiotherapy used SBRT, divided into 3 to 5 fractions and reaching a biologically effective dose of at least 100 Gy. Stereotactic body radiotherapy was given without concurrent therapy in all patients.

General observations from the study: Counted unique TCR clones declined after stereotactic body radiation therapy (median around 9,500 versus 6,500). It was not determined whether the expanded TCR clones were tumor-specific.

The CDR3 runs to 13 residues. The germline gives CDR1 MRHNA, CDR2 SNTAGT. Using two-round multiplex PCR, the authors amplified TCR beta CDR3 from genomic DNA. Amplification during the initial PCR round employed primers specific to each TRBV and TRBJ gene. TCRdb reprocessed the multiplex PCR reads via MiXCR and lists one record per CDR3 protein. The data show fewer than 20,000 distinct CDR3 sequences, with around 40% seen just once and 35% to 50% held by the top ten. This receptor was taken from a donor aged 50 or older with non-small cell lung cancer. This chain uses TRBV6-4 with TRBJ2-1; possibly TRBD1 for D (5 bases). Sequencing used PBMCs, obtained before or after stereotactic body radiation therapy (not recorded which). The CDR3 nucleotides are TGCGCCAGCAGTGACAGTGACAGCAATGAGCAGTTCTTC. As protein: CASSDSDSNEQFF.